A selection of T cell receptor beta chains follows, all from one sample in a study of Ad26.COV2.S vaccination and SARS-CoV-2 variants. Sequencing was performed with immunoSEQ multiplex PCR; in TCRdb, only in-frame clones are kept and a portion is missing. Of fewer than 400,000 clones detected, 89% appear once; the ten largest clones hold 1.5% to 2%. This specimen was peripheral blood, taken in a trial of Ad26.COV2.S vaccine versus placebo. These receptors originate from a person between 18 and 59 years old who received the Ad26.COV2.S COVID-19 vaccine or a placebo. CDR3s include the opening cysteine and the closing phenylalanine or tryptophan. Each record gives: clone size, V gene, J gene, D gene, CDR3 protein, CDR3 DNA. D genes are given only for firm matches. Clone size is shown for a subset of rows, as once, few, many or a class of expanded clone.

abundance: -
v_gene: TRBV5-4
j_gene: TRBJ2-5
d_gene: TRBD2
CDR3aa: CASSRGLAGGQETQYF
CDR3nt: TGTGCCAGCAGCCGGGGACTAGCGGGAGGGCAAGAGACCCAGTACTTC

abundance: -
v_gene: TRBV30
j_gene: TRBJ2-1
d_gene: -
CDR3aa: CAWSKGDLTYNEQFF
CDR3nt: TGTGCCTGGAGTAAGGGGGATTTAACCTACAATGAGCAGTTCTTC

abundance: -
v_gene: TRBV3-1/TRBV3-2
j_gene: TRBJ2-7
d_gene: TRBD1
CDR3aa: CASSQWDSRDRVDEQYF
CDR3nt: TGTGCCAGCAGCCAATGGGATTCACGGGACAGGGTTGACGAGCAGTACTTC

abundance: -
v_gene: TRBV21-1
j_gene: TRBJ1-2
d_gene: -
CDR3aa: CASSKEEGRGNYGYTF
CDR3nt: TGTGCCAGCAGCAAAGAGGAAGGCAGGGGTAACTATGGCTACACCTTC

abundance: -
v_gene: TRBV3-1/TRBV3-2
j_gene: TRBJ1-4
d_gene: -
CDR3aa: CASSQVGRDGEKLFF
CDR3nt: TGTGCCAGCAGCCAAGTGGGCAGGGATGGTGAAAAACTGTTTTTT

abundance: -
v_gene: TRBV3-1/TRBV3-2
j_gene: TRBJ2-3
d_gene: -
CDR3aa: CASSHWERTDTQYF
CDR3nt: TGTGCCAGCAGCCATTGGGAGCGTACAGATACGCAGTATTTT

abundance: -
v_gene: TRBV6-1
j_gene: TRBJ2-7
d_gene: -
CDR3aa: CASSEMKGSSYEQYF
CDR3nt: TGTGCCAGCAGTGAGATGAAAGGGAGCTCCTACGAGCAGTACTTC

abundance: -
v_gene: TRBV19
j_gene: TRBJ1-5
d_gene: TRBD1
CDR3aa: CASSIPGQGSQPQHF
CDR3nt: TGTGCCAGTAGTATACCCGGACAGGGTAGTCAGCCCCAGCATTTT

abundance: -
v_gene: TRBV24-1
j_gene: TRBJ2-3
d_gene: TRBD2
CDR3aa: CATSGTSSTDTQYF
CDR3nt: TGTGCCACCAGTGGGACTAGCTCCACAGATACGCAGTATTTT

abundance: once
v_gene: TRBV28
j_gene: TRBJ1-1
d_gene: -
CDR3aa: CASSFTLNTEAFF
CDR3nt: TGTGCCAGCAGTTTTACCTTGAACACTGAAGCTTTCTTT

abundance: -
v_gene: TRBV11-3
j_gene: TRBJ2-1
d_gene: TRBD2
CDR3aa: CASSPNSGRAFEQFF
CDR3nt: TGTGCCAGCAGCCCAAATAGCGGGAGGGCCTTTGAGCAGTTCTTC

abundance: once
v_gene: TRBV6-1
j_gene: TRBJ1-4
d_gene: -
CDR3aa: CASSEVRGYEKLFF
CDR3nt: TGTGCCAGCAGTGAAGTAAGGGGTTATGAAAAACTGTTTTTT

abundance: -
v_gene: TRBV10-3
j_gene: TRBJ2-2
d_gene: TRBD1
CDR3aa: CAIRPPGQGDTGELFF
CDR3nt: TGTGCCATCAGGCCACCGGGACAGGGGGACACCGGGGAGCTGTTTTTT

abundance: -
v_gene: TRBV15
j_gene: TRBJ2-3
d_gene: -
CDR3aa: CATSRDRQSTDTQYF
CDR3nt: TGTGCCACCAGCAGAGATAGGCAGTCCACAGATACGCAGTATTTT

abundance: -
v_gene: TRBV5-6
j_gene: TRBJ2-3
d_gene: TRBD2
CDR3aa: CASSLTSGRADTQYF
CDR3nt: TGTGCCAGCAGCTTGACTAGCGGGAGGGCTGATACGCAGTATTTT

abundance: -
v_gene: TRBV11-2
j_gene: TRBJ1-6
d_gene: TRBD1
CDR3aa: CASSLDMVTGPFGALHF
CDR3nt: TGTGCCAGCAGCTTAGATATGGTGACAGGGCCCTTCGGGGCCCTCCACTTT

abundance: -
v_gene: TRBV15
j_gene: TRBJ2-6
d_gene: -
CDR3aa: CATSRESGANVLTF
CDR3nt: TGTGCCACCAGCAGGGAATCTGGGGCCAACGTCCTGACTTTC

abundance: -
v_gene: TRBV6-2/TRBV6-3
j_gene: TRBJ1-5
d_gene: -
CDR3aa: CASSYQRGRGNQPQHF
CDR3nt: TGTGCCAGCAGTTACCAAAGGGGGAGGGGCAATCAGCCCCAGCATTTT

abundance: -
v_gene: TRBV7-2
j_gene: TRBJ2-3
d_gene: -
CDR3aa: CASSLGDCTDTQYF
CDR3nt: TGTGCCAGCAGCCTGGGGGACTGCACAGATACGCAGTATTTT

abundance: -
v_gene: TRBV30
j_gene: TRBJ2-2
d_gene: -
CDR3aa: CAWTGRTAGGGTGELFF
CDR3nt: TGTGCCTGGACTGGGCGGACGGCAGGGGGGGGCACCGGGGAGCTGTTTTTT

abundance: -
v_gene: TRBV6-6
j_gene: TRBJ2-1
d_gene: -
CDR3aa: CASNQVPPRDEQFF
CDR3nt: TGTGCCAGCAACCAGGTCCCGCCCCGGGATGAGCAGTTCTTC

abundance: -
v_gene: TRBV12-3/TRBV12-4
j_gene: TRBJ2-1
d_gene: -
CDR3aa: CASSTGSLGVF
CDR3nt: TGTGCCAGCAGTACGGGTTCGCTCGGGGTCTTC

abundance: once
v_gene: TRBV5-1
j_gene: TRBJ2-7
d_gene: -
CDR3aa: CASSLVPPGQGYEQYF
CDR3nt: TGCGCCAGCAGCTTGGTGCCCCCGGGACAAGGGTACGAGCAGTACTTC

abundance: -
v_gene: TRBV27
j_gene: TRBJ2-7
d_gene: -
CDR3aa: CASSLQVSYEQYF
CDR3nt: TGTGCCAGCAGTTTACAGGTTTCCTACGAGCAGTACTTC

abundance: -
v_gene: TRBV11-2
j_gene: TRBJ2-7
d_gene: -
CDR3aa: CASSLSGNEQYF
CDR3nt: TGTGCCAGCAGCTTATCAGGGAACGAGCAGTACTTC

abundance: -
v_gene: TRBV5-6
j_gene: TRBJ2-1
d_gene: -
CDR3aa: CASSLERALPNEQFF
CDR3nt: TGTGCCAGCAGCTTGGAGCGGGCCTTACCCAATGAGCAGTTCTTC

abundance: -
v_gene: TRBV9
j_gene: TRBJ2-2
d_gene: -
CDR3aa: CASSVPGSGELFF
CDR3nt: TGTGCCAGCAGCGTTCCAGGGTCAGGGGAGCTGTTTTTT

abundance: -
v_gene: TRBV7-9
j_gene: TRBJ2-1
d_gene: TRBD2
CDR3aa: CASTTSGSGSYNEQFF
CDR3nt: TGTGCCAGCACCACTAGCGGGAGCGGAAGCTACAATGAGCAGTTCTTC

abundance: -
v_gene: TRBV11-2
j_gene: TRBJ2-7
d_gene: -
CDR3aa: CASSPSSEGYEQYF
CDR3nt: TGTGCCAGCAGCCCCTCTAGCGAGGGCTACGAGCAGTACTTC

abundance: -
v_gene: TRBV19
j_gene: TRBJ2-7
d_gene: -
CDR3aa: CASSIVQGPGEQYF
CDR3nt: TGTGCCAGTAGTATAGTACAGGGACCTGGAGAGCAGTACTTC

abundance: -
v_gene: TRBV19
j_gene: TRBJ2-2
d_gene: -
CDR3aa: CASSIDRVNTGELFF
CDR3nt: TGTGCCAGTAGTATAGACAGGGTTAACACCGGGGAGCTGTTTTTT

abundance: -
v_gene: TRBV19
j_gene: TRBJ1-1
d_gene: -
CDR3aa: CASSRREGLLGRWNTEAFF
CDR3nt: TGTGCCAGCAGCAGGCGGGAGGGCTTGTTGGGGCGATGGAACACTGAAGCTTTCTTT

abundance: -
v_gene: TRBV4-2
j_gene: TRBJ2-1
d_gene: -
CDR3aa: CASSPWDGNEQFF
CDR3nt: TGTGCCAGCAGCCCGTGGGACGGCAATGAGCAGTTCTTC

abundance: -
v_gene: TRBV20-1
j_gene: TRBJ2-1
d_gene: -
CDR3aa: CSASPTLSLVNNEQFF
CDR3nt: TGCAGTGCTAGTCCTACTTTGAGCCTGGTAAACAATGAGCAGTTCTTC

abundance: -
v_gene: TRBV28
j_gene: TRBJ2-2
d_gene: -
CDR3aa: CASSLRQTPTGELFF
CDR3nt: TGTGCCAGCAGTTTAAGACAAACCCCCACCGGGGAGCTGTTTTTT

abundance: few
v_gene: TRBV6-5
j_gene: TRBJ1-6
d_gene: TRBD1
CDR3aa: CASSWGQGRNNSPLHF
CDR3nt: TGTGCCAGCAGTTGGGGACAGGGGAGGAATAATTCACCCCTCCACTTT

abundance: -
v_gene: TRBV19
j_gene: TRBJ1-1
d_gene: TRBD1
CDR3aa: CASSIAPGQGKPEAFF
CDR3nt: TGTGCCAGTAGTATAGCCCCGGGACAGGGTAAACCTGAAGCTTTCTTT

abundance: -
v_gene: TRBV6-5
j_gene: TRBJ1-2
d_gene: -
CDR3aa: CASSYSGTTNGYTF
CDR3nt: TGTGCCAGCAGTTACTCCGGGACAACAAATGGCTACACCTTC

abundance: -
v_gene: TRBV19
j_gene: TRBJ2-7
d_gene: TRBD2
CDR3aa: CASSGGDYYEQYF
CDR3nt: TGTGCCAGTAGTGGAGGGGACTACTACGAGCAGTACTTC

abundance: -
v_gene: TRBV7-2
j_gene: TRBJ2-1
d_gene: TRBD2
CDR3aa: CASSSGGLAGVWEQFF
CDR3nt: TGTGCCAGCAGCTCAGGGGGGCTAGCGGGAGTGTGGGAGCAGTTCTTC

abundance: -
v_gene: TRBV5-6
j_gene: TRBJ2-1
d_gene: -
CDR3aa: CASSPDIDAEQFF
CDR3nt: TGTGCCAGCAGCCCCGACATTGACGCTGAGCAGTTCTTC

abundance: once
v_gene: TRBV6-5
j_gene: TRBJ1-1
d_gene: -
CDR3aa: CASSYSGENTEAFF
CDR3nt: TGTGCCAGCAGTTACTCAGGGGAGAACACTGAAGCTTTCTTT

abundance: once
v_gene: TRBV27
j_gene: TRBJ1-1
d_gene: TRBD1
CDR3aa: CASTSRAGQGSTEAFF
CDR3nt: TGTGCCAGCACTAGCCGCGCCGGACAGGGAAGCACTGAAGCTTTCTTT

abundance: -
v_gene: TRBV11-3
j_gene: TRBJ2-7
d_gene: TRBD2
CDR3aa: CASSLPPRTSGLTPEQYF
CDR3nt: TGTGCCAGCAGCTTACCCCCCCGGACTAGCGGCCTCACTCCCGAGCAGTACTTC

abundance: -
v_gene: TRBV28
j_gene: TRBJ2-3
d_gene: -
CDR3aa: CASSGDTDTQYF
CDR3nt: TGTGCCAGCAGCGGGGACACAGATACGCAGTATTTT

abundance: -
v_gene: TRBV7-2
j_gene: TRBJ1-6
d_gene: -
CDR3aa: CASSFLQGQPLHF
CDR3nt: TGTGCCAGCAGCTTTCTTCAGGGACAACCCCTCCACTTT

abundance: once
v_gene: TRBV10-3
j_gene: TRBJ2-1
d_gene: TRBD2
CDR3aa: CAISAWTSGDAYNEQFF
CDR3nt: TGTGCCATCAGTGCCTGGACTAGCGGGGATGCCTACAATGAGCAGTTCTTC